This TCR beta chain was obtained from a study of blood T cell repertoires in COVID-19. The V end was cut by 8 bases, the J end by 1 base, with 21 bases between. Germline values: CDR1 LNHDA, CDR2 SQIVND (reference sequence). There are 17 residues in the CDR3. In the source study's methods: Estimated nucleated cell counts came from reference gene primer amplification. Here immunoSEQ multiplex PCR was the method, and the copy in TCRdb shows in-frame clones only, minus some. V, J and clone size are taken as reported in that table, and D and trimming were inferred from the DNA itself. This table has tens of thousands of clones, approximately 91% appearing once. The table lists this clone with a few counts.

Sequences were obtained from peripheral blood. The sequence was obtained from a human donor in a cohort sampled during active COVID-19. The chain couples TRBV19 to TRBJ1-5; the D gene is possibly TRBD1 (6 bases). Here the CDR3 DNA reads TGTGCCAGTCAGGGGCGGACTTTCAGATCAAGCAATCAGCCCCAGCATTTT. Its protein product is CASQGRTFRSSNQPQHF.